This T cell receptor (beta chain) was identified in a study of blood T cell repertoires in COVID-19. CDR3 size: 20 residues. Germline lookup yields CDR1 ENHRY and CDR2 SYGVKD. V gave up 4 bases and J gave up 2 bases; unmatched junction bases: 23. Participants, about 18 to 100 years old, spanned around 25 US areas. Assignment of participants to cohorts was predicated upon participant-reported clinical history. The assay was immunoSEQ multiplex PCR, and TCRdb's table has in-frame clones only and misses some. The data hold approximately 130,000 clones, with less than 90% observed a single time. This clonotype was sampled from a woman in her 50s who had recovered from COVID-19. This sequence joins TRBV10-3 and TRBJ2-7; 7 bases line up with TRBD1. The sequencing sample was made of PBMCs or T cells enriched from blood (not recorded which). The CDR3 DNA is TGTGCCATCAGTGGACCCCAAAAGGCAGGGGGAATTCCCCTTGCCTACGAGCAGTACTTC. Translated, it gives CAISGPQKAGGIPLAYEQYF.